This note documents a single T cell receptor beta chain sequence. The target antigen is unknown. The data stem from a study of early T cells in non-severe SARS-CoV-2 infection. Overall study context: Investigators sequenced bulk RNA drawn from unsorted whole blood, and chains remained unpaired.

The V and J ends lost 3 bases and 7 bases, in that order; junction bases with no gene match: 3. The CDR3 spans 14 residues. Germline CDR1 is GTSNPN and CDR2 is SVGIG (reference sequence). Unique molecular identifiers were attached to individual cDNA molecules. TCRdb reanalysed the 5' RACE reads using MiXCR and keeps one entry per CDR3 protein. This sample carries approximately 28,000 distinct CDR3 sequences, roughly 4% of them seen once, and the ten largest clones take around 6.2%. The study's findings and limits: VDJdb-based annotation leaned toward anti-spike CD8 responses and missed private and CD4 specificities.

The specimen was whole blood. The chain joins TRBV30 to TRBJ2-1; 13 bases fit TRBD2. The receptor's source is an adult who was a healthcare worker with PCR-confirmed SARS-CoV-2 infection or an uninfected control (not recorded which). In DNA form, the CDR3 reads TGTGCCTGGAGGGGACTAGCGGGATGGAATGAGCAGTTCTTC. It translates to CAWRGLAGWNEQFF. Full variable domain (outside the CDR3, taken from reference TRBV30 and TRBJ2-1): SQTIHQWPATLVQPVGSPLSLECTVEGTSNPNLYWYRQAAGRGLQLLFYSVGIGQISSEVPQNLSASRPQDRQFILSSKKLLLSDSGFYLCAWRGLAGWNEQFFGPGTRLTVL.